Shown below are 9 T cell receptor beta chains from a single sample sequenced in a study of blood T cells in healthy people across ages. PCR was performed a second time for roughly 7 to 11 cycles using a sample-barcoded 5' primer and a J-beta primer mix. TCRdb re-called the 5' RACE reads through MiXCR, storing one row per CDR3 protein. There are some 1,800,000 distinct CDR3 sequences in the sample; about 39% occur only once, and 23% lies in the top ten. The sequencing sample was made of blood. These receptor sequences come from a human donor in good health.

The rearrangement joins TRBV12-3 or TRBV12-4 to TRBJ2-7; no clear D. The CDR3 is 14 residues long. Trimming removed 3 bases at V and 6 bases at J, with 15 bases between. CDR3 sequence (DNA): TGTGCCAGCAGTTTCCGGGTTCAAATGAGCGAGCAGTACTTC. Its protein is CASSFRVQMSEQYF.

This clonotype was counted only a few times. The CDR3 sequence is CASSLDGRGDIQYF. CDR3 bases: TGCGCCAGCAGCTTGGACGGCAGGGGTGACATTCAGTACTTC. V is TRBV5-1 and J is TRBJ2-4, with D possibly being TRBD1 (6 bases). This CDR3 contains 14 residues. CDR1 is SGHRS, CDR2 YFSETQ, per germline. Trimming cost V 0 bases and J 8 bases, with 12 bases left between them.

This clonotype was recorded once. The chain employs TRBV7-9 and TRBJ2-1; D possibly matches TRBD1 or TRBD2 (5 bases each). V lost 7 bases and J lost 10, with 29 bases in between. Germline CDR1 is SEHNR and CDR2 is FQNEAQ (reference sequence). CDR3 length equals 17 residues. For the CDR3, the DNA is TGTGCCAGCACCCCCGCGAAAGGTTCGGTGGGGGTACTAGAGCAGTTCTTC. This encodes CASTPAKGSVGVLEQFF.

In its sample, this clonotype was seen a few times. The V and J genes are TRBV29-1 and TRBJ2-1; the D gene is possibly TRBD1 (6 bases). CDR3 size: 14 residues. Germline CDR1 reads SQVTM; CDR2 reads ANQGSEA. V lost 4 bases to trimming and J lost 0 bases, with 10 bases between them. The CDR3 reads CSVGGQGSYNEQFF. Here the CDR3 DNA reads TGCAGCGTTGGGGGGCAGGGCTCCTACAATGAGCAGTTCTTC.

The chain uses TRBV6-2 or TRBV6-3 and TRBJ2-6, with TRBD1 as a possible D gene (5 bases). V lost 5 bases and J lost 0, with 17 bases in between. CDR1 MNHEY and CDR2 SVGEGT come from the germline V gene. The CDR3 covers 18 residues. DNA for the CDR3: TGTGCCAGCAGTGGTTCCAGGGCCATGTACTCTGGGGCCAACGTCCTGACTTTC. It encodes CASSGSRAMYSGANVLTF.

This sequence joins TRBV18 and TRBJ1-2, with 9 bases identical to TRBD1. Germline assignment: CDR1 KGHSH and CDR2 LQKENI. V dropped 5 bases and J dropped 6; count of bases not matched to a gene: 7. This CDR3 has 14 residues. The DNA for the CDR3 is TGTGCCAGCTCAAGGGACAGGGACGGAGATGGCTACACCTTC. This translates into CASSRDRDGDGYTF.

The chain uses TRBV4-3 and TRBJ2-5; TRBD2 aligns across 13 bases. This CDR3 is built from 16 residues. Germline lookup yields CDR1 LGHNA and CDR2 YSLEER. Germline trimming cut 4 bases from V and 5 bases from J; bases unmatched to any gene: 7. The CDR3 bases are TGCGCCAGCAGCCCAAAGACTAGCGGGGGGCGGGAGACCCAGTACTTC. This codes for CASSPKTSGGRETQYF.

This clonotype was found a few times. V is TRBV20-1 and J is TRBJ1-5, with 9 nucleotides matching TRBD1. The CDR3 is 16 residues long. With 2 bases clipped from V and 6 bases from J, the junction kept 11 bases outside the gene matches. Germline CDR1 is DFQATT and CDR2 is SNEGSKA (reference sequence). In DNA form, the CDR3 reads TGCAGTGCTAGACGTCCCGGGACAGGGTTCGGTCAGCCCCAGCATTTT. Its translation is CSARRPGTGFGQPQHF.

This chain links TRBV18 with TRBJ2-3; D remains unclear. The germline CDR1 and CDR2 sequences are KGHSH and LQKENI. Trimming pared 2 bases from V and 4 bases from J, leaving 16 bases between. The CDR3 has 16 amino acids. The CDR3 sequence is CASSPSSIVRPDTQYF. CDR3 nucleotide sequence: TGTGCCAGCTCACCAAGTTCAATTGTCAGACCAGATACGCAGTATTTT.